The 10 T cell receptor beta chains below all came from one sample that was sequenced in a study of OX40 agonist ivuxolimab in advanced cancers. Library generation was performed with the immunoSEQ multiplex PCR assay. Sourced from immuneACCESS, this table was stored by TCRdb with only in-frame sequences that have V and J called. A share of the clones is absent; for the studies checked, an unresolved V gene accounts for under half, and the remainder has no known explanation. For this sample there are about 72,000 clones; 80% to 90% appear just once. Clones ranked in the top ten supply 0.94% of the sample. The source was CD4+ or CD8+ T cells sorted from blood, collected in a trial of the OX40 agonist ivuxolimab. The receptor set was obtained from an adult with an advanced solid tumor such as melanoma, head and neck, liver or kidney cancer.

This chain uses TRBV7-3 with TRBJ2-1; 14 bases fit TRBD2. Germline lookup yields CDR1 SGHTA and CDR2 FQGTGA. The ends lost 8 bases at V and 6 bases at J; junction bases unmatched: 3. There are 14 residues in the CDR3. The CDR3 coding sequence is TGTGCCAGCCGACTAGCGGGGGGGCCCAATGAGCAGTTCTTC. It codes for CASRLAGGPNEQFF.

The rearrangement joins TRBV28 to TRBJ2-6; 10 nucleotides line up with TRBD1. This CDR3 region has 19 residues. Germline V gene lookup returns CDR1 MDHEN and CDR2 SYDVKM. J was trimmed by 0 bases and V by 2 bases; bases with no gene match: 7. The CDR3 loop is CASSLGSDRGLSGANVLTF. The DNA for the CDR3 is TGTGCCAGCAGTTTAGGTAGTGACAGGGGGCTCTCTGGGGCCAACGTCCTGACTTTC. Together with reference TRBV28 and TRBJ2-6, the CDR3 gives the full variable domain: DVKVTQSSRYLVKRTGEKVFLECVQDMDHENMFWYRQDPGLGLRLIYFSYDVKMKEKGDIPEGYSVSREKKERFSLILESASTNQTSMYLCASSLGSDRGLSGANVLTFGAGSRLTVL.

This rearrangement joins TRBV14 to TRBJ1-3; D may be TRBD1 (6 bases). Germline CDR1 reads SGHDN; CDR2 reads FVKESK. This CDR3 comprises 17 residues. V lost 0 bases and J 4 bases, leaving 16 bases between the germline ends. The CDR3 DNA is TGTGCCAGCAGCCAAGAGACAGGCGGCCCGAAGGGAAACACCATATATTTT. This codes for CASSQETGGPKGNTIYF.

The J gene is TRBJ2-7, the V gene TRBV9; 9 nucleotides agree with TRBD2. Germline CDR1 reads SGDLS; CDR2 reads YYNGEE. The length of the CDR3 is 15 residues. V lost 4 bases, J lost 2 bases, and 7 bases stayed unmatched. The CDR3 sequence is CASSPGASGAYEQYF. In nucleotides, the CDR3 is TGTGCCAGCAGCCCAGGGGCTAGCGGGGCCTACGAGCAGTACTTC.

The chain recombines TRBV6-1 with TRBJ2-6; D not certain. The CDR3 has 13 amino acids. The V end lost 5 bases, the J end lost 4 bases, and 6 bases lay between the germline ends. Germline-derived CDR1 and CDR2 are MNHNS and SASEGT. The DNA for the CDR3 is TGTGCCAGCAGTAATAAAGGGGCCAACGTCCTGACTTTC. The encoded protein is CASSNKGANVLTF.

V gene TRBV27 combines with J gene TRBJ2-3; D is possibly TRBD2 (5 bases). V gave up 6 bases and J gave up 2 bases, with 6 bases separating them. CDR3 length: 12 amino acids. Germline values: CDR1 MNHEY, CDR2 SMNVEV (reference sequence). The CDR3: CASRDFTDTQYF. Here the CDR3 DNA reads TGTGCCAGCAGGGACTTCACAGATACGCAGTATTTT.

The chain couples TRBV25-1 to TRBJ1-2; D perhaps matches TRBD1 (5 bases). Per the germline V gene, CDR1 is MGHDK and CDR2 is SYGVNS. The CDR3 spans 14 residues. The V end was cut by 2 bases, the J end by 8 bases, with 15 bases between. CDR3 sequence (DNA): TGTGCCAGCAGTGAACCTTTAGGGGTGGAGGGCTACACCTTC. It translates to CASSEPLGVEGYTF.

V is TRBV2 and J is TRBJ2-1, with TRBD2 matching over 12 bases. The CDR3 spans 15 residues. J gave up 3 bases and V 5 bases, and 2 bases lay outside the gene matches. Germline lookup yields CDR1 SNHLY and CDR2 FYNNEI. As DNA, the CDR3 is TGTGCCAGCAGTCGACTAGCGGGAGTCTACAATGAGCAGTTCTTC. This encodes CASSRLAGVYNEQFF.

The rearrangement links TRBV28 to TRBJ1-1, with D tentatively TRBD1 (5 bases). Trimming cost V 6 bases and J 0 bases, with 11 bases left between them. Germline loops: CDR1 MDHEN, CDR2 SYDVKM. This CDR3 region has 14 residues. As DNA, the CDR3 is TGTGCCAGCAGGAACCAGGGACTGAACACTGAAGCTTTCTTT. Translating it yields CASRNQGLNTEAFF.

This clone came up once. J is TRBJ1-5 and V is TRBV4-2, with TRBD1 matching over 9 bases. The germline V gene has CDR1 LGHNA and CDR2 YNFKEQ. Germline trimming cut 0 bases from V and 4 bases from J; bases unmatched to any gene: 1. This CDR3 is 15 amino acids long. The CDR3 sequence: CASSQDGTGNQPQHF. The CDR3, as DNA: TGTGCCAGCAGCCAAGATGGGACAGGGAATCAGCCCCAGCATTTT.